The clone carrying this T cell receptor (beta chain) is a singleton in its sample. Antigen: not known. Produced via immunoSEQ multiplex PCR; TCRdb's table is partial and in-frame only. The repertoire holds 3,600 or so clones, with 65% to 85% as singletons. The data are from a study of immune evolution from preneoplasia to lung adenocarcinoma. Whole-study results and caveats: From normal lung to invasive adenocarcinoma, top clone frequencies appeared to decrease. Later-stage lesions appeared to have more T cells, more diversity, less clonality.

Sequenced sample: FFPE lung adenocarcinoma in situ tissue. This clonotype was sampled from a person aged 55-80 years with lung adenocarcinoma.

The CDR3 nucleotides are TGTGCCAGCAGTAGCCAGGGGTTTTCCTACAATGAGCAGTTCTTC. This sequence encodes CASSSQGFSYNEQFF. V usage is TRBV7-2 and J usage is TRBJ2-1, with D possibly TRBD1 on 6 matching bases. Germline assignment: CDR1 SGHTA and CDR2 FQGNSA. The CDR3 consists of 15 residues. Trimming cost V 6 bases and J 1 base, with 13 bases left between them.